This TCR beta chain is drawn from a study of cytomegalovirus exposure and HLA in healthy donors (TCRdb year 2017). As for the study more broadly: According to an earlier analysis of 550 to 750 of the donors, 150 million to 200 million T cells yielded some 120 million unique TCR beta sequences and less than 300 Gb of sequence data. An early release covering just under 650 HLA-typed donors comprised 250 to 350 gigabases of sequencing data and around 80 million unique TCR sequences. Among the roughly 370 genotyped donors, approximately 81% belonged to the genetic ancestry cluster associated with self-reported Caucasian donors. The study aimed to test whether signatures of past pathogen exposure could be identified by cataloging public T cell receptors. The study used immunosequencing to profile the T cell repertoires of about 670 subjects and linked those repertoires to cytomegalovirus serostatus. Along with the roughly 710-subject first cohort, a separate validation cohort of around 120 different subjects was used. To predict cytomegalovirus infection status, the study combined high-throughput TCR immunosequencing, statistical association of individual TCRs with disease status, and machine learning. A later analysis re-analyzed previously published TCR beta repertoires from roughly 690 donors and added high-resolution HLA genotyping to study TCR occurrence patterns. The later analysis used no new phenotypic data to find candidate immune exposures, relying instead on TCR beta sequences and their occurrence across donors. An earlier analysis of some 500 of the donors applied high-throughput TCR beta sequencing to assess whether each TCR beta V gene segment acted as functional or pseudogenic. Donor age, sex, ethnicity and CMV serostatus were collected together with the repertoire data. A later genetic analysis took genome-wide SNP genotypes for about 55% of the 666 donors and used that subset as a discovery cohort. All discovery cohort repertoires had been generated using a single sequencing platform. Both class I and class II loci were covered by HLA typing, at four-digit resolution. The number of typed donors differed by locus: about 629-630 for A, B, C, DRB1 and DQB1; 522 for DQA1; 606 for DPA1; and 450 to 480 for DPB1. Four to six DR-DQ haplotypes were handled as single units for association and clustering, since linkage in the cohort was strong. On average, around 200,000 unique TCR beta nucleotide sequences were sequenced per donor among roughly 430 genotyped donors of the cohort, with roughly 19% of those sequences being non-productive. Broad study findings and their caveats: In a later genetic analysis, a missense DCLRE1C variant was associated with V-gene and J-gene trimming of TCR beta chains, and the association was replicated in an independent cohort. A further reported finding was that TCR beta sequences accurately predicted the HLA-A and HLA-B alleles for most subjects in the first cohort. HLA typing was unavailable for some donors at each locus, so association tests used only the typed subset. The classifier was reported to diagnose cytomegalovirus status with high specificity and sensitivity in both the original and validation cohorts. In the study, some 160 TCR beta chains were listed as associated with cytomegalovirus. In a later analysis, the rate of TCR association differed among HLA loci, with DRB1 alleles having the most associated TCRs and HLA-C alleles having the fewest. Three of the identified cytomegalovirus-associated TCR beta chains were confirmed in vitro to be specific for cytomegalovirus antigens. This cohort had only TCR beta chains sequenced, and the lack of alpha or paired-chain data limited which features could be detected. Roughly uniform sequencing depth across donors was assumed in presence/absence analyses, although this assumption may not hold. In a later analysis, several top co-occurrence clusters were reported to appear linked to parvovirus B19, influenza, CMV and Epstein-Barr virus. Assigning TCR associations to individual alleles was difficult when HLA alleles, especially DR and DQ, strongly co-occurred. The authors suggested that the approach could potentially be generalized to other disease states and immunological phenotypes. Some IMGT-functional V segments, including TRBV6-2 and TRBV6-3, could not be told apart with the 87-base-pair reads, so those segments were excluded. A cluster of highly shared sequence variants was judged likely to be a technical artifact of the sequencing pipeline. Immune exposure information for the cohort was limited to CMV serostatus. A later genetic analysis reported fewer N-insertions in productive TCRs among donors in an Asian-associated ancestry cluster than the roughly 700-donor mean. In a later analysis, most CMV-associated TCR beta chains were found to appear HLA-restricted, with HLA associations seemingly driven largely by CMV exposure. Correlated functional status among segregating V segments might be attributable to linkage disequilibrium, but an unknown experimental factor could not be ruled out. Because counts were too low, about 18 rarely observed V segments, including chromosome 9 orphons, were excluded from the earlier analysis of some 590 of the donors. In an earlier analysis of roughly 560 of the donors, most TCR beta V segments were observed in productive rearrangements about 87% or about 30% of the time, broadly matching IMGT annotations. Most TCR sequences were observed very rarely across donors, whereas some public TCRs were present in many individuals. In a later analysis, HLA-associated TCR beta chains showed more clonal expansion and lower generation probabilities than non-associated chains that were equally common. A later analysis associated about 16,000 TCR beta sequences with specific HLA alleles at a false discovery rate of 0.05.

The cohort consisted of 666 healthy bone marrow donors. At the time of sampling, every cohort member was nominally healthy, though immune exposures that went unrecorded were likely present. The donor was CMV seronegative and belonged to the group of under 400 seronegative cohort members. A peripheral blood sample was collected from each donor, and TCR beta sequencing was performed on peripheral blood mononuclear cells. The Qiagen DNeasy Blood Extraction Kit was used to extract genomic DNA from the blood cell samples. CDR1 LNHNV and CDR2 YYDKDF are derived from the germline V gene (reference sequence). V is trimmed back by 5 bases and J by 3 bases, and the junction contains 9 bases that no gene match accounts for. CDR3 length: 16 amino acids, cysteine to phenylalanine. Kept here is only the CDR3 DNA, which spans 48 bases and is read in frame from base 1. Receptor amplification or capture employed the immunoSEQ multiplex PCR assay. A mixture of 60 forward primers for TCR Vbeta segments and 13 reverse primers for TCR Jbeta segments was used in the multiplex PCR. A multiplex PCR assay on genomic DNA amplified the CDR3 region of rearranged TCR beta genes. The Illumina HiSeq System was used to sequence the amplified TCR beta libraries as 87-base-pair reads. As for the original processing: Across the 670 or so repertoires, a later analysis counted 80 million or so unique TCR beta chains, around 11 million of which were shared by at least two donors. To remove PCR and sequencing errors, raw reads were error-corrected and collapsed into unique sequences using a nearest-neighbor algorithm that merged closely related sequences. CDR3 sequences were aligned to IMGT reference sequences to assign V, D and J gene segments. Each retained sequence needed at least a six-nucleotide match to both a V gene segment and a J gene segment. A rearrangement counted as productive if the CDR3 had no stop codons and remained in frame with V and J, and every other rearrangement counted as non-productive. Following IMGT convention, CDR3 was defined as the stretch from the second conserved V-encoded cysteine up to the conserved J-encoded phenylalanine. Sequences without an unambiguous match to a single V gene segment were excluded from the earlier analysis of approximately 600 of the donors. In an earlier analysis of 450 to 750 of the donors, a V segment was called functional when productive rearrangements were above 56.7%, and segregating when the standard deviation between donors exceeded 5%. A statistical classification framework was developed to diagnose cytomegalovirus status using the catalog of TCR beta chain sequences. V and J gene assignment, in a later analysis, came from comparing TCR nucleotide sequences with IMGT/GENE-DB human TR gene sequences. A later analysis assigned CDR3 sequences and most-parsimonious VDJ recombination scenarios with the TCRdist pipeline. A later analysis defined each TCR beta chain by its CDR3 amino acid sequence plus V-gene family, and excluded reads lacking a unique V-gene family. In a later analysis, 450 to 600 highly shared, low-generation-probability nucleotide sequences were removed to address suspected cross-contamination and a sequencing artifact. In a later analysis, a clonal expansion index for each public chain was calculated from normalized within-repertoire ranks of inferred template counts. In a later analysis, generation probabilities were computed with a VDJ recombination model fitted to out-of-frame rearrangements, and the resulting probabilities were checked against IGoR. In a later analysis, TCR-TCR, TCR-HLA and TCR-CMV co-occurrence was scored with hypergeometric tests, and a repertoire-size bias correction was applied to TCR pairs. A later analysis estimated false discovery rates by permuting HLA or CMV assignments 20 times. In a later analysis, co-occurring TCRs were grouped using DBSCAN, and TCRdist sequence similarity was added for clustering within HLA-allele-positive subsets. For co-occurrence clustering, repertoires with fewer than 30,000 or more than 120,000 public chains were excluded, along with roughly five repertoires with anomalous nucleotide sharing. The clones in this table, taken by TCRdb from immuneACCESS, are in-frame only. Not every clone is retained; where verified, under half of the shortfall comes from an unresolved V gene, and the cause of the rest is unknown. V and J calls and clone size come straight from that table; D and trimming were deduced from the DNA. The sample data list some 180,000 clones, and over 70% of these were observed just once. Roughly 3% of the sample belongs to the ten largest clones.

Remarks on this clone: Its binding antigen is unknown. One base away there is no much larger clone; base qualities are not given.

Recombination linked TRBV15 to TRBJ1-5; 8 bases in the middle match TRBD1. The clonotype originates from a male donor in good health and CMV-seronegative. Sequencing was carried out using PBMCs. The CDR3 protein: CATSRSTGANNQPQHF. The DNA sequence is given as TGTGCCACCAGCCGATCGACAGGGGCGAACAATCAGCCCCAGCATTTT.